These 20 T cell receptor beta chains were sequenced from one sample in a study of early T cells in non-severe SARS-CoV-2 infection. TCRdb fed the 5' RACE reads into MiXCR, producing one record per CDR3 protein. The sample consists of roughly 56,000 distinct CDR3 sequences, about 9.3% of them appearing once. Sequencing was done on a sample of whole blood. The receptors here all came from an adult who was a healthcare worker with PCR-confirmed SARS-CoV-2 infection or an uninfected control (not recorded which).

The rearrangement joins TRBV20-1 to TRBJ2-3, with 9 bases matching TRBD2. The CDR3 is made up of 16 amino acids. V dropped 3 bases and J dropped 5; count of bases not matched to a gene: 12. Germline V CDR1 and CDR2: DFQATT, SNEGSKA (reference sequence). The CDR3 loop is CSASTWSSGEVDTQYF. The CDR3 coding sequence is TGCAGTGCTAGCACGTGGTCTAGCGGGGAGGTAGATACGCAGTATTTT.

This chain's CDR3 is CASTVGLRNTEAFF. CDR3 nucleotide sequence: TGTGCCTCTACTGTCGGACTCAGGAACACTGAAGCTTTCTTT. V is TRBV30 and J is TRBJ1-1; D call uncertain. Germline CDR1 GTSNPN, CDR2 SVGIG (reference sequence). This CDR3 region has 14 residues. Trimming cost V 7 bases and J 1 base, with 16 bases left between them.

This clonotype turned up a few times. The rearrangement links TRBV2 to TRBJ1-1; a weak D match, TRBD1 (6 bases). The CDR3 is made up of 16 amino acids. Germline-derived CDR1 and CDR2 are SNHLY and FYNNEI. Trimming removed 3 bases at V and 1 base at J, with 15 bases between. The CDR3 reads CASSDPLWDKNTEAFF. DNA for the CDR3: TGTGCCAGCAGTGACCCCCTTTGGGACAAGAACACTGAAGCTTTCTTT.

This clonotype was seen more than once but under ten times. V gene TRBV25-1 combines with J gene TRBJ2-5; 7 bases match TRBD1. CDR3 length equals 14 residues. Per the germline V gene, CDR1 is MGHDK and CDR2 is SYGVNS. Trimming took 4 bases from V and 1 from J; bases not matched to a gene: 3. The CDR3 sequence: CASSVGGTQETQYF. In DNA, the CDR3 is TGTGCCAGCAGTGTAGGGGGCACCCAAGAGACCCAGTACTTC.

This chain connects TRBV10-2 to TRBJ2-7; 9 bases match TRBD1. V shed 2 bases and J 0 bases; nucleotides not matched to a gene: 5. Germline loops: CDR1 WSHSY, CDR2 SAAADI. This CDR3 is built from 16 residues. The CDR3 here is CASSEMGQGRSYEQYV. The CDR3 region has the DNA TGCGCCAGCAGTGAGATGGGACAGGGACGCTCCTACGAGCAGTACGTC.

This clonotype was observed many times. The CDR3 region is CASSQTGQGGGYGYTF. The CDR3 DNA follows: TGTGCCAGCAGCCAGACCGGACAGGGGGGCGGCTATGGCTACACCTTC. The gene calls are TRBV28 and TRBJ1-2; TRBD1 matches 10 bases. The V and J ends lost 6 bases and 4 bases, in that order; junction bases with no gene match: 11. Germline CDR1 is MDHEN and CDR2 is SYDVKM. This CDR3 has 16 residues.

This clonotype was counted only a few times. This rearrangement joins TRBV7-2 to TRBJ2-1, with 8 bases identical to TRBD2. Germline V gene data show CDR1 as SGHTA and CDR2 as FQGNSA. This CDR3 contains 14 residues. V was clipped by 2 bases and J by 9 bases; unmatched bases: 6. The CDR3 here is CASSLRTSSSEQFF. CDR3 nucleotides: TGTGCCAGCAGCTTACGGACTAGCAGTAGTGAGCAGTTCTTC.

This clonotype was counted at least ten times. CDR3 nucleotide sequence: TGTGCCAGCAGCTTTGGATCCCAAGAGACCCAGTACTTC. Translated, it gives CASSFGSQETQYF. The chain has TRBV7-9 and TRBJ2-5; D remains ambiguous. CDR3 length: 13 amino acids. Looked up from germline, CDR1 is SEHNR and CDR2 is FQNEAQ (reference sequence). V was pared by 3 bases and J by 1 base, with 6 bases between. The complete variable domain, with remaining parts taken from reference TRBV7-9 and TRBJ2-5, reads DTGVSQNPRHKITKRGQNVTFRCDPISEHNRLYWYRQTLGQGPEFLTYFQNEAQLEKSRLLSDRFSAERPKGSFSTLEIQRTEQGDSAMYLCASSFGSQETQYFGPGTRLLVL.

The V and J genes are TRBV21-1 and TRBJ2-4; the table names TRBD2, a call not compared with the DNA. TRBV21-1 is annotated as a pseudogene. This CDR3 region has 20 residues. The CDR3 here is CASSSRDGRLAGFLWWIQYF. The CDR3 DNA reads as TGTGCCAGCAGCTCCCGGGACGGCAGACTAGCGGGGTTTCTCTGGTGGATTCAGTACTTC.

The V call is TRBV5-4, the J call TRBJ1-5; D perhaps matches TRBD1 (5 bases). Trimming shortened V by 2 bases and J by 0 bases, and 6 bases separated the two germline ends. The CDR3 spans 14 residues. Germline V lookup: CDR1 SGHNT, CDR2 YYREEE (reference sequence). DNA for the CDR3: TGTGCCAGCAGCTTAGACAGTAGCAATCAGCCCCAGCATTTT. Translating it yields CASSLDSSNQPQHF. Variable domain in full (rest from reference TRBV5-4 and TRBJ1-5): ETGVTQSPTHLIKTRGQQVTLRCSSQSGHNTVSWYQQALGQGPQFIFQYYREEENGRGNFPPRFSGLQFPNYSSELNVNALELDDSALYLCASSLDSSNQPQHFGDGTRLSIL.

This clonotype was observed a handful of times. The V and J genes are TRBV3-1 and TRBJ2-3; no clear D gene. The CDR3 is 13 amino acids. The germline V gene encodes CDR1 LGHDT and CDR2 YNNKEL (reference sequence). V lost 1 base and J lost 5, with 7 bases in between. This CDR3 is CASSQVYKDTQYF. CDR3 in DNA: TGTGCCAGCAGCCAAGTATATAAAGATACGCAGTATTTT.

V is TRBV6-5 and J is TRBJ2-3, with TRBD2 matching over 13 bases. The ends lost 6 bases at V and 7 bases at J; junction bases unmatched: 7. This CDR3 region has 15 residues. The germline gives CDR1 MNHEY, CDR2 SVGAGI. CDR3 DNA sequence: TGTGCCAGCAGGCGACTAGCGGGGGGTCGTCATACGCAGTATTTT. Translating it yields CASRRLAGGRHTQYF.

V gene TRBV6-6 combines with J gene TRBJ1-2; a possible D gene is TRBD1 (5 bases). V lost 7 bases and J 3 bases, leaving 9 bases between the germline ends. Germline V gene lookup returns CDR1 MNHNY and CDR2 SVGAGI (reference sequence). CDR3 length equals 12 residues. CDR3 bases: TGTGCCAGCAATCGGGGCGACTATGGCTACACCTTC. Translating gives CASNRGDYGYTF.

This clonotype was detected ten times or more. The chain joins TRBV7-7 to TRBJ2-1, with 7 bases lining up with TRBD1. CDR3 length: 16 residues. CDR1 is SSHAT, CDR2 FNYEAQ, per germline (reference sequence). V was pared by 4 bases and J by 0 bases, with 6 bases of the junction left unmatched. CDR3 nucleotides: TGTGCCAGCAGCTCTCGACAGGGAAGCTCCTACAATGAGCAGTTCTTC. Translating it yields CASSSRQGSSYNEQFF.

This clonotype occurred a few times. The chain is built from TRBV6-1 and TRBJ1-3; the D is unclear. Trimming took 4 bases from V and 0 from J, leaving 7 bases between them. Per the germline V gene, CDR1 is MNHNS and CDR2 is SASEGT. The CDR3 consists of 14 residues. CDR3 coding DNA: TGTGCCAGCAGTGGACGGAGCTCTGGAAACACCATATATTTT. Its protein is CASSGRSSGNTIYF.

This clonotype was seen many times. The genes are TRBV5-5 and TRBJ2-7; maybe TRBD1 (5 bases). The CDR3 runs 14 residues. Between the trimmed V and J ends, which lost 0 bases and 1 base, there was a span of 8 bases. CDR1 and CDR2 from the germline V gene are SGHKS and YYEKEE (reference sequence). CDR3 sequence reads: CASSLDGASYEQYV. The CDR3 nucleotides are TGTGCCAGCAGCTTGGATGGGGCTTCCTACGAGCAGTACGTC.

The gene calls are TRBV5-1 and TRBJ2-7; D is undetermined. CDR3 length: 11 amino acids. CDR1 is SGHRS and CDR2 is YFSETQ in the germline V gene. The V gene lost 2 bases and the J gene lost 1 base, with 1 base spanning the gap. The CDR3 DNA sequence: TGCGCCAGCAGCTTTTCCTACGAGCAGTACGTC. This translates into CASSFSYEQYV.

This clonotype was recorded a few times. The rearrangement joins TRBV21-1 to TRBJ2-6; TRBD2, the table's D call, was not compared with the DNA. TRBV21-1 is noted as a pseudogene. There are 21 residues in the CDR3. CDR3 bases: TGTGCCAGGCAACAAGCGAAGATATGGGAGGGACGAGACTCTGGGGCCAACGTCCTGACTTTC. Protein: CARQQAKIWEGRDSGANVLTF.

The chain employs TRBV5-6 and TRBJ1-6; D not certain. From germline, CDR1 is SGHDT and CDR2 YYEEEE. CDR3 length: 15 residues. Between the trimmed V and J ends, which lost 0 bases and 13 bases, there was a span of 17 bases. Here the CDR3 DNA reads TGTGCCAGCAGCTTGGTCGGAGGGCAACAAAACCCCCTCCACTTT. This gives the protein CASSLVGGQQNPLHF.

This clonotype showed up many times. The chain carries TRBV7-3 and TRBJ2-1; D possibly corresponds to TRBD2 (5 bases). The CDR3 has 12 amino acids. The germline V and J ends were trimmed by 5 bases and 9 bases, with 11 bases remaining between them. Germline CDR1 is SGHTA and CDR2 is FQGTGA. The DNA for the CDR3 is TGTGCCAGCAGCCTCTGGAGCGGTGAGCAGTTCTTC. This codes for CASSLWSGEQFF. Based on the CDR3 plus reference TRBV7-3 and TRBJ2-1, the full variable domain is GAGVSQTPSNKVTEKGKYVELRCDPISGHTALYWYRQSLGQGPEFLIYFQGTGAADDSGLPNDRFFAVRPEGSVSTLKIQRTERGDSAVYLCASSLWSGEQFFGPGTRLTVL.